The T cell receptor (beta chain) under discussion was sequenced for a study of shared clonotypes between healthy human individuals. Details on this clone: Other DNA sequences within the sample encode an identical CDR3.

Everyone who donated was a Caucasian adult who lived in Nashville, Tennessee. DNA at around 210 ng, 25,000 to 35,000 T cell genomes, went into sorted-subset replicate PCRs. Authors' analysis steps: With immunoSEQ giving junction-only sequences and no quality scores, filtering differed. Some clones are missing from TCRdb's copy, which holds only in-frame ones; the method was immunoSEQ multiplex PCR. For V, J and clone size, that table is used; D and trimming come from the DNA. Among approximately 2,300,000 clones listed, about nine tenths were seen once. The specimen was naive CD4+ T cells from PBMCs. As for subset: CD45RA+ positively selected. The clonotype was recovered from a man younger than 35 in good health. Some clones in this sample may be carry-over from other donors' samples.

The CDR3, as DNA: TGCGCCAGTACTAGCGGGAGGGCGTGGGAGACCCAGTACTTC. Translated, it gives CASTSGRAWETQYF. The chain links TRBV5-1 to TRBJ2-5; 13 positions agree with TRBD2. The ends lost 8 bases at V and 5 bases at J; junction bases unmatched: 6. CDR1 and CDR2 (germline): SGHRS, YFSETQ. The CDR3 is 14 amino acids. Variable domain in full (rest from reference TRBV5-1 and TRBJ2-5): KAGVTQTPRYLIKTRGQQVTLSCSPISGHRSVSWYQQTPGQGLQFLFEYFSETQRNKGNFPGRFSGRQFSNSRSEMNVSTLELGDSALYLCASTSGRAWETQYFGPGTRLLVL.